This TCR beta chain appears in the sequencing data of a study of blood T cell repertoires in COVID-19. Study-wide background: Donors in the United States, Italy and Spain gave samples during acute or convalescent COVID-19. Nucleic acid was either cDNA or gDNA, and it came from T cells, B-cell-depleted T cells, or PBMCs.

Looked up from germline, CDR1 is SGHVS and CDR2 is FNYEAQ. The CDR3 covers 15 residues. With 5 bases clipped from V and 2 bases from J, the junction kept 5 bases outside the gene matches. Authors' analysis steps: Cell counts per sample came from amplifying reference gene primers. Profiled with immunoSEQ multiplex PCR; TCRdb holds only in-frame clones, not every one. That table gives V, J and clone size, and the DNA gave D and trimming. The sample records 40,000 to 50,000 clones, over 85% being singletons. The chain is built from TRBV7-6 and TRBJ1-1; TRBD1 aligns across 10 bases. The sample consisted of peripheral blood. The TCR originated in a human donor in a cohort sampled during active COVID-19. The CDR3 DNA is TGTGCCAGCAGCGCCCGGGACAGGGGAAACACTGAAGCTTTCTTT. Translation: CASSARDRGNTEAFF. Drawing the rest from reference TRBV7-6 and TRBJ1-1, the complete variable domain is GAGVSQSPRYKVTKRGQDVALRCDPISGHVSLYWYRQALGQGPEFLTYFNYEAQQDKSGLPNDRFSAERPEGSISTLTIQRTEQRDSAMYRCASSARDRGNTEAFFGQGTRLTVV.